The entry below describes one TCR beta chain. The antigen is not known. This record comes from a study of blood T cells in healthy people across ages. Sample-barcoded 5' priming and a J-beta primer mix drove a second PCR of roughly 7 to 11 cycles. The template-switch adaptor, which had 12 random nucleotides, put a tag on each cDNA molecule. In TCRdb, the 5' RACE reads were re-called with MiXCR into one record per CDR3 protein. The sample consists of 1,500,000 or so distinct CDR3 sequences, 42% of them appearing once. After removal of 4 bases from V and 0 bases from J, the junction contained 8 bases not matched to a gene. The CDR3 contains 17 residues. Germline V gene sequence: CDR1 KGHDR, CDR2 SFDVKD. Study-level findings and limits: No conclusive comparison of naive versus antigen-experienced cells was possible with unsorted PBMCs.

This receptor was taken from a woman younger than 35 in good health. The chain has TRBV24-1 and TRBJ2-3; 8 bases align to TRBD2. Input material: blood. This CDR3 reads CATSDLPGLGSTDTQYF. For the CDR3, the DNA is TGTGCCACCAGTGACCTCCCGGGACTAGGTAGCACAGATACGCAGTATTTT.